This T cell receptor (beta chain) was found in a study of kidney transplant recipient with SARS-CoV-2 infection. The V and J ends lost 3 bases and 3 bases respectively, with 21 bases between them. Looked up from germline, CDR1 is LNHDA and CDR2 is SQIVND (reference sequence). The CDR3 totals 18 residues. TCRdb passed the reads through MiXCR, listing each CDR3 protein once. The repertoire holds 200,000 to 250,000 distinct CDR3 sequences, with 29% as singletons. This clonotype was counted only a few times. The J gene is TRBJ2-1, the V gene TRBV19, with a weak D call TRBD2 (6 bases). This specimen consisted of a blood sample, obtained at baseline and on approximately day 120 from a kidney transplant recipient. The source of this sequence is a male patient between 25 and 40 years old who had COVID-19 and was a kidney transplant recipient. Some T cells may trace back to the graft donor. The CDR3 loop reads CASSMPRRGRVYYNEQFF. The CDR3 DNA reads TGTGCCAGTAGTATGCCCCGTCGGGGGAGAGTATACTACAATGAGCAGTTCTTC.